The 26 T cell receptor beta chains presented below share a single source sample, sequenced in a study of neurological immune-mediated disorders. Sample time point: longitudinal time-point 2. MiXCR, applied by TCRdb to the 5' RACE reads, yields one record per CDR3 protein. The sample records some 87,000 distinct CDR3 sequences, under 15% being singletons. Sequences were obtained from PBMCs. Receptor source: a female donor with HTLV-1-associated myelopathy (HAM/TSP).

The rearrangement joins TRBV3-1 to TRBJ2-3, with 7 bases matching TRBD2. This CDR3 is 17 amino acids long. Per the germline V gene, CDR1 is LGHDT and CDR2 is YNNKEL (reference sequence). V trimming: 0 bases; J trimming: 5 bases; junction bases outside the gene matches: 11. CDR3 nucleotide sequence: TGTGCCAGCAGCCAAGACGGGAGGCCTCGAGAGGGAGATACGCAGTATTTT. Protein: CASSQDGRPREGDTQYF.

This clonotype was seen ten or more times. This chain uses TRBV4-2 with TRBJ1-6, with D unclear. In germline, CDR1 is LGHNA, CDR2 YNFKEQ. Between the trimmed V and J ends, which lost 1 base and 3 bases, there was a span of 10 bases. This CDR3 is 16 amino acids long. The CDR3 nucleotides read TGTGCCAGCAGCCAAGGTGGGCAGGTCTATAATTCACCCCTCCACTTT. Translation gives CASSQGGQVYNSPLHF.

This clonotype occurred many times. CDR3 amino acids: CASSLAETGELFF. In DNA form, the CDR3 reads TGTGCCAGCAGCTTAGCAGAAACCGGGGAGCTGTTTTTT. The genes are TRBV7-8 and TRBJ2-2, with D hard to call. The CDR3 loop spans 13 amino acids. Trimming shortened V by 0 bases and J by 5 bases, and 4 bases separated the two germline ends. Germline V gene lookup returns CDR1 SGHVS and CDR2 FQNEAQ.

This clonotype has ten or more counts. J is TRBJ2-3 and V is TRBV12-3 or TRBV12-4, with D perhaps matching TRBD2 (7 bases). This CDR3 region has 18 residues. V shed 7 bases and J shed 2 bases, with 25 bases lying between them. The CDR3 DNA is TGTGCCAGCACCCCACCTCGGAGGGGGGGGGAGTACACAGATACGCAGTATTTT. It is translated as CASTPPRRGGEYTDTQYF.

This clonotype was counted many times. The chain carries TRBV20-1 and TRBJ2-5; D is possibly TRBD1 or TRBD2 (6 bases each). Germline loops: CDR1 DFQATT, CDR2 SNEGSKA (reference sequence). Trimming removed 2 bases from V and 2 bases from J, with 18 bases in between. The CDR3 length is 16 residues. This CDR3 is CSARSWGASVQETQYF. In DNA form, the CDR3 reads TGCAGTGCTAGAAGTTGGGGGGCGAGCGTTCAAGAGACCCAGTACTTC.

This clonotype was recorded many times. This chain connects TRBV7-2 to TRBJ2-1, with TRBD2 identical over 9 bases. Germline-derived CDR1 and CDR2 are SGHTA and FQGNSA. CDR3 length: 17 residues. J gave up 7 bases and V 6 bases, and 16 bases lay outside the gene matches. The chain's CDR3 is CASRPRMGIAGVNEQFF. The CDR3, as DNA: TGTGCCAGCAGACCGAGGATGGGGATAGCGGGGGTGAATGAGCAGTTCTTC.

There are many counts of this clonotype. The rearrangement links TRBV7-2 to TRBJ2-5; tentative D call: TRBD2 (5 bases). The length of the CDR3 is 15 residues. CDR1 SGHTA and CDR2 FQGNSA come from the germline V gene. V shed 1 base and J shed 4 bases, with 13 bases lying between them. This CDR3 is CASSLDRASSETQYF. In DNA, the CDR3 is TGTGCCAGCAGCTTAGATAGGGCTAGCTCAGAGACCCAGTACTTC.

The table lists this clonotype with many counts. The chain uses TRBV7-2 and TRBJ2-7, with D possibly TRBD1 on 6 matching bases. Germline assignment: CDR1 SGHTA and CDR2 FQGNSA. V lost 2 bases and J lost 0, with 14 bases in between. The CDR3 runs 16 residues. The CDR3 spells CASSLRQEASSYEQYF. The CDR3 bases are TGTGCCAGCAGCTTAAGACAGGAAGCGAGCTCCTACGAGCAGTACTTC.

This clonotype was recorded many times. The chain uses TRBV6-6 and TRBJ2-7; 9 bases agree with TRBD1. This CDR3 comprises 12 residues. The germline V gene has CDR1 MNHNY and CDR2 SVGAGI (reference sequence). Trimming removed 4 bases from V and 6 bases from J; junction bases left unmatched: 1. For the CDR3, the DNA is TGTGCCAGCAGTTGGACAGGGGTCGAGCAGTACTTC. Protein product: CASSWTGVEQYF.

This clonotype has a count of ten or more. The rearrangement uses TRBV29-1 and TRBJ2-2, with D possibly matching TRBD1 (5 bases). V lost 4 bases, J lost 7 bases, and 10 bases lay in between. The CDR3 totals 12 residues. CDR1 SQVTM and CDR2 ANQGSEA come from the germline V gene. CDR3 sequence: CSVARAGGELFF. The CDR3 nucleotides read TGCAGCGTTGCCAGGGCTGGCGGGGAGCTGTTTTTT.

The CDR3 region is CASSPDGSGGYTF. CDR3 nucleotide sequence: TGTGCCAGCTCACCGGACGGGTCTGGGGGCTACACCTTC. The chain has TRBV18 and TRBJ1-2; the D is unclear. The CDR3 length is 13 residues. The ends were cut back, 3 bases at V and 8 bases at J, with 13 bases in the middle. The V gene's germline CDR1 is KGHSH and CDR2 LQKENI.

This clonotype was seen ten or more times. V is TRBV24-1 and J is TRBJ2-1; a possible D gene is TRBD2 (6 bases). Looked up from germline, CDR1 is KGHDR and CDR2 is SFDVKD. The CDR3 extends over 13 amino acids. The ends were cut back, 7 bases at V and 3 bases at J, with 9 bases in the middle. CDR3 in amino acids: CATRGLNYNEQFF. CDR3 sequence (DNA): TGTGCCACCAGGGGACTCAACTACAATGAGCAGTTCTTC.

As to this clonotype: With a much larger clone just one base away, this may be a read error. Written as DNA, the CDR3 is TGTGCCATCAAAGGCGGGGGTACGGGGAGCACAGATACGCAGTATTTT. Translating gives CAIKGGGTGSTDTQYF. The chain employs TRBV10-3 and TRBJ2-3; TRBD2 aligns across 7 bases. This CDR3 is built from 16 residues. Germline values: CDR1 ENHRY, CDR2 SYGVKD. V shed 7 bases and J 0 bases; nucleotides not matched to a gene: 10.

This clonotype qualifies as medium-sized. The chain recombines TRBV5-1 with TRBJ2-5; D may be TRBD2 (5 bases). Germline loops: CDR1 SGHRS, CDR2 YFSETQ. This CDR3 has 15 residues. Trimming stripped 5 bases from V and 3 bases from J, with 17 bases between. The CDR3 sequence: CASSQSRRGKETQYF. For the CDR3, the DNA is TGCGCCAGCAGTCAGAGCAGACGGGGTAAAGAGACCCAGTACTTC. Drawing the rest from reference TRBV5-1 and TRBJ2-5, the complete variable domain is KAGVTQTPRYLIKTRGQQVTLSCSPISGHRSVSWYQQTPGQGLQFLFEYFSETQRNKGNFPGRFSGRQFSNSRSEMNVSTLELGDSALYLCASSQSRRGKETQYFGPGTRLLVL.

This chain connects TRBV6-5 to TRBJ2-7; 7 bases agree with TRBD1. The CDR3 is made up of 12 amino acids. The V gene end was trimmed by 11 bases and the J gene end by 8 bases; junction bases not matched to a gene: 12. Germline V lookup: CDR1 MNHEY, CDR2 SVGAGI. The CDR3 is CAAGGQRLKQYF. The CDR3 DNA follows: TGTGCCGCAGGGGGACAGAGGCTTAAGCAGTACTTC.

This clonotype was counted many times. This rearrangement joins TRBV28 to TRBJ2-7; D possibly uses TRBD1 or TRBD2 (6 bases each). Trimming left V 6 bases short and J 3 bases short, with 18 bases between. Germline-derived CDR1 and CDR2 are MDHEN and SYDVKM. This CDR3 has 15 amino acids. CDR3 residues: CASRSPGGGVYEQYF. The CDR3, as DNA: TGTGCCAGCAGGTCACCTGGAGGGGGTGTCTACGAGCAGTACTTC.

There are many counts of this clonotype. The chain uses TRBV28 and TRBJ2-7; D may be TRBD1 (5 bases). The CDR3 has 14 residues. With 2 bases removed from V and 4 bases from J, the gap between germline ends came to 12 bases. Germline V gene sequence: CDR1 MDHEN, CDR2 SYDVKM. In DNA form, the CDR3 reads TGTGCCAGCAGTTTAGTAGACAGACAATACGAGCAGTACTTC. Protein product: CASSLVDRQYEQYF.

This clonotype was counted many times. The gene calls are TRBV12-3 or TRBV12-4 and TRBJ2-7; 7 bases align to TRBD1. The CDR3 is 13 amino acids. V lost 8 bases, J lost 2 bases, and 6 bases stayed unmatched. In DNA, the CDR3 is TGTGCCAGCTACAGGGGTCGAACCTACGAGCAGTACTTC. This translates into CASYRGRTYEQYF.

This clonotype was recorded many times. The chain uses TRBV18 and TRBJ2-1, with D perhaps matching TRBD1 (6 bases). The germline CDR1 and CDR2 sequences are KGHSH and LQKENI. The CDR3 is made up of 15 amino acids. With 0 bases removed from V and 6 bases from J, the gap between germline ends came to 12 bases. Here the CDR3 reads CASSPPAGVGNEQFF. In nucleotides, the CDR3 is TGTGCCAGCTCACCACCGGCAGGGGTGGGCAATGAGCAGTTCTTC.

This clonotype occurred many times. This chain joins TRBV5-1 and TRBJ2-7; 8 positions agree with TRBD1. This CDR3 is 15 amino acids long. Germline V gene sequence: CDR1 SGHRS, CDR2 YFSETQ. The trim removed 4 bases at V and 1 base at J, leaving 7 bases unmatched. As DNA, the CDR3 is TGCGCCAGCAGCACCTCCACAGGGGGGTCCTACGAGCAGTACTTC. As protein: CASSTSTGGSYEQYF.

This clonotype was recorded at least ten times. The chain joins TRBV7-8 to TRBJ2-7; 8 positions match TRBD2. Germline trimming cut 6 bases from V and 4 bases from J; bases unmatched to any gene: 8. The CDR3 is made up of 14 amino acids. In germline, CDR1 is SGHVS, CDR2 FQNEAQ. CDR3 region: CASREGGRPYEQYF. The DNA for the CDR3 is TGTGCCAGCAGAGAAGGCGGGAGGCCATACGAGCAGTACTTC. The variable domain in full, completed from reference TRBV7-8 and TRBJ2-7, reads GAGVSQSPRYKVAKRGQDVALRCDPISGHVSLFWYQQALGQGPEFLTYFQNEAQLDKSGLPSDRFFAERPEGSVSTLKIQRTQQEDSAVYLCASREGGRPYEQYFGPGTRLTVT.

This clonotype was recorded many times. The chain is built from TRBV5-5 and TRBJ2-7; TRBD1 agrees at 7 bases. V was pared by 8 bases and J by 0 bases, with 5 bases of the junction left unmatched. Germline V CDR1 and CDR2: SGHKS, YYEKEE (reference sequence). The CDR3 is 13 residues long. In DNA, the CDR3 is TGTGCCAGTACCGGGACAGTCTCCTACGAGCAGTACTTC. As protein: CASTGTVSYEQYF.

About this clonotype: One junction end disagrees with the germline gene, perhaps due to a read error. This sequence joins TRBV7-9 and TRBJ2-5; 8 positions agree with TRBD1. Germline CDR1 is SEHNR and CDR2 is FQNEAQ (reference sequence). This CDR3 comprises 12 residues. CDR3 protein: CASRDREDTQYF. CDR3 coding DNA: TGTGCCAGCAGGGACAGGGAAGACACCCAGTACTTC.

The chain links TRBV4-1 to TRBJ2-3; D is possibly TRBD1 (5 bases). The CDR3 length is 15 residues. V gave up 3 bases and J gave up 7 bases, with 17 bases separating them. Germline lookup yields CDR1 MGHRA and CDR2 YSYEKL. CDR3 DNA: TGCGCCAGCAGCCATCAGGGCTATAACGCAAATACGCAGTATTTT. Its protein is CASSHQGYNANTQYF.

This clonotype was counted a few times. V is TRBV19 and J is TRBJ2-1; D unclear. Trimming took 5 bases from V and 2 from J, leaving 7 bases between them. Germline values: CDR1 LNHDA, CDR2 SQIVND (reference sequence). This CDR3 has 13 residues. CDR3 sequence reads: CASSPNTYNEQFF. The DNA for the CDR3 is TGTGCCAGTAGTCCTAATACCTACAATGAGCAGTTCTTC.

In its sample, this clonotype was seen many times. V is TRBV5-1 and J is TRBJ2-4; D may match TRBD1 or TRBD2 (5 bases each). The CDR3 totals 13 residues. V lost 4 bases and J 7 bases, leaving 12 bases between the germline ends. CDR1 is SGHRS, CDR2 YFSETQ, per germline. Written as DNA, the CDR3 is TGCGCCAGCAGCCGGGAACCAGGGAACATTCAGTACTTC. Residues: CASSREPGNIQYF.